These T cell receptor beta chains were read from a single sample in a study of patients and donors after allogeneic stem cell transplantation. TCRdb ran MiXCR on the RT-PCR reads and lists one entry per CDR3 protein. The profile covers about 960,000 distinct CDR3 sequences, with 18% appearing a single time and 5.5% to 6.5% taken by the ten largest. What was sequenced was blood, either unsorted or a sorted T cell fraction (not recorded which). The receptor source for this set is a human donor who was either an allogeneic HSCT recipient or a stem cell or donor lymphocyte infusion donor (not recorded which). It is not recorded whose cells these are; they may come from a transplant donor. CDR3s include the opening cysteine and the closing phenylalanine or tryptophan. Each record gives: clone size, J gene, V gene, D gene, CDR3 DNA, CDR3 protein. D genes are given only for firm matches. Clone size appears in some rows only: once, few, many, or a class for an expanded clone.

NA | TRBJ2-1 | TRBV21-1 | NA | TGTGCCAGCAGCAAAGAAGGTAGCGGGGCTTACAATGAGCAGTTCTTC | CASSKEGSGAYNEQFF
NA | TRBJ2-7 | TRBV7-9 | TRBD1 | TGTGCCAGCAGTTGGACAGGCTACGAGCAGTACTTC | CASSWTGYEQYF
NA | TRBJ2-7 | TRBV14 | NA | TGTGCCAGCAGCGTAAGGGGTCCCCAAAGCTCCTACGAGCAGTACTTC | CASSVRGPQSSYEQYF
few | TRBJ2-1 | TRBV6-1 | TRBD1 | TGTGCCAGCTTCGGACAGGGAACCTACAATGAGCAGTTCTTC | CASFGQGTYNEQFF
few | TRBJ2-5 | TRBV3-1 | TRBD2 | TGTGCCAGCAGCCTCGCCGGGACTAGCGCTTCGGAGACCCAGTACTTC | CASSLAGTSASETQYF
NA | TRBJ1-5 | TRBV11-2 | TRBD1 | TGTGCCAGCAGCTTAACCGGGACAGGGGGTCTTTCGAGTCAGCCCCAGCATTTT | CASSLTGTGGLSSQPQHF
few | TRBJ1-1 | TRBV12-3/TRBV12-4 | NA | TGTGCCAGCAGTTTAGGGCAGCTTATGAACACTGAAGCTTTCTTT | CASSLGQLMNTEAFF
few | TRBJ2-7 | TRBV27 | NA | TGTGCCAGCGCCTGGGGTTACGAGCAGTACTTC | CASAWGYEQYF
few | TRBJ2-1 | TRBV6-5 | TRBD1 | TGTGCCAGCAGTTACTCTCCGGGACAGGGGAATGAGCAGTTCTTC | CASSYSPGQGNEQFF
NA | TRBJ2-5 | TRBV20-1 | TRBD2 | TGCAGTGCTAGAGATCAAAGGACTAGCGGGGGGTGGGAGACCCAGTACTTC | CSARDQRTSGGWETQYF
many | TRBJ1-5 | TRBV30 | NA | TGTGCCTGGAGTGTACGGGGCAATCAGCCCCAGCATTTT | CAWSVRGNQPQHF
few | TRBJ2-7 | TRBV6-5 | NA | TGTGCCAGCAGTTACTCGACTATCTCCTACGAGCAGTACTTC | CASSYSTISYEQYF
few | TRBJ2-3 | TRBV20-1 | TRBD2 | TGCAGTGCTAGGGTAGCGGGAGTCCCCGATACGCAGTATTTT | CSARVAGVPDTQYF
NA | TRBJ2-1 | TRBV7-8 | NA | TGTGCCAGCAGCCAGTTTCGCCGGGGGAGGATTCACAATGAGCAGTTCTTC | CASSQFRRGRIHNEQFF
NA | TRBJ2-7 | TRBV7-6 | NA | TGTGCCAGCAGCTTACAGCAGGGTTCCTACGAGCAGTACTTC | CASSLQQGSYEQYF
NA | TRBJ2-7 | TRBV20-1 | NA | TGCAGTGCTAGAGAAACCGGGACCCCGGTTGAGCAGTACTTC | CSARETGTPVEQYF
NA | TRBJ2-5 | TRBV7-8 | TRBD2 | TGTGCCAGCAGCCCCGACCAAGGACGCGGGGGGACCCAGTACTTC | CASSPDQGRGGTQYF
NA | TRBJ2-1 | TRBV9 | TRBD2 | TGTGCCAGCAGCGTAGGGCCTAGCGGGGTGAGGGCTCATGAGCAGTTCTTC | CASSVGPSGVRAHEQFF
few | TRBJ2-3 | TRBV10-3 | NA | TGTGCCATCAGGGGGGCGCGGGGTACAGATACGCAGTATTTT | CAIRGARGTDTQYF
many | TRBJ2-7 | TRBV12-3/TRBV12-4 | NA | TGTGCCAGCAGTTTACGGGGGCAGGATGACGAGCAGTACTTC | CASSLRGQDDEQYF
NA | TRBJ2-3 | TRBV7-3 | TRBD2 | TGTGCCAGCAGCCCCAGCGGGATGGGCACAGATACGCAGTATTTT | CASSPSGMGTDTQYF
many | TRBJ1-1 | TRBV12-3/TRBV12-4 | NA | TGTGCCAGCACTATCGGGGGGCGCGGTATCACTGAAGCTTTCTTT | CASTIGGRGITEAFF